This T cell receptor beta chain was sequenced during a study of blood T cell repertoires in COVID-19. Study context: Nucleic acid was either cDNA or gDNA, and it came from T cells, B-cell-depleted T cells, or PBMCs.

Produced via immunoSEQ multiplex PCR; TCRdb's table is partial and in-frame only. The sample contains under 100,000 clones, around 87% of which appear only once. CDR1 and CDR2 (germline): KGHSH, LQKENI. The CDR3 length is 12 residues. V shed 6 bases and J shed 7 bases, with 13 bases lying between them. The origin of this receptor is a human donor in a cohort sampled during active COVID-19. Specimen: peripheral blood. The J gene is TRBJ2-7, the V gene TRBV18; unclear D gene. Here the CDR3 reads CASSSETSEQYF. The DNA for the CDR3 is TGTGCCAGCTCGAGCGAGACGTCTGAGCAGTACTTC.